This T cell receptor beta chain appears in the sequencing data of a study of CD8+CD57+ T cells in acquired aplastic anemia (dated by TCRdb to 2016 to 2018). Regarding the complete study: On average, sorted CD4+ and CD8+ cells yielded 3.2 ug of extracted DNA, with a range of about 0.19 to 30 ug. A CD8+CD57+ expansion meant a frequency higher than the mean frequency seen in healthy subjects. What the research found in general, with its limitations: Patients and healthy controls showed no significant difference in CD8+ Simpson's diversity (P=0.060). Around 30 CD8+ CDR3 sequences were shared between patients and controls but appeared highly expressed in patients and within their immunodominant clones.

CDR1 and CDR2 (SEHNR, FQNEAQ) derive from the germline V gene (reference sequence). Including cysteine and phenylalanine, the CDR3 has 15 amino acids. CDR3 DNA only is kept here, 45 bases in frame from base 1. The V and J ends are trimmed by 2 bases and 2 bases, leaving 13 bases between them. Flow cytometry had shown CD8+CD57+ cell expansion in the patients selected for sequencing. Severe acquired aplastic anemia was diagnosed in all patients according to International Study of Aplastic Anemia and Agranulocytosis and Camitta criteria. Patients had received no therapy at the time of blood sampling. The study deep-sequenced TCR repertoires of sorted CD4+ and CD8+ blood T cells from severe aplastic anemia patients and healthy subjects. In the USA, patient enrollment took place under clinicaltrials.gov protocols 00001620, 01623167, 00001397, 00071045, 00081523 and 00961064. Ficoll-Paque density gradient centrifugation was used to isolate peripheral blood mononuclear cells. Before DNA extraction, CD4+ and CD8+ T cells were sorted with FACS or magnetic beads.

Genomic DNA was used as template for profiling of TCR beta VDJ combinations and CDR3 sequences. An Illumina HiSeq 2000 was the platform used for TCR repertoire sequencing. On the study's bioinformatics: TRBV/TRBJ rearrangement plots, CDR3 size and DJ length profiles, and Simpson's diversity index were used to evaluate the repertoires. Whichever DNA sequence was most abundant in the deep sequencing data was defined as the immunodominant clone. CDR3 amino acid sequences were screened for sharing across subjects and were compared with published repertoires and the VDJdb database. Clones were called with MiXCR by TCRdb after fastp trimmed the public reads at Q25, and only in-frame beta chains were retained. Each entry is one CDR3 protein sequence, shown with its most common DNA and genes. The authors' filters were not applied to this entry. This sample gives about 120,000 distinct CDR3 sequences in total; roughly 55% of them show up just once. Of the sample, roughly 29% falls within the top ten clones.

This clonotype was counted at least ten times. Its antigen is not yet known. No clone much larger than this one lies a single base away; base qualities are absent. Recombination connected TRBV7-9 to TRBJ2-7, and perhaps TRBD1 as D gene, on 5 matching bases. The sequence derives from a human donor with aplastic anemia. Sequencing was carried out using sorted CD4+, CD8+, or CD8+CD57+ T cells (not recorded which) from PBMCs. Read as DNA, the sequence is TGTGCCAGCAGCTTAATTGAGACAGCCCCCTACGAGCAGTACTTC. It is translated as CASSLIETAPYEQYF.